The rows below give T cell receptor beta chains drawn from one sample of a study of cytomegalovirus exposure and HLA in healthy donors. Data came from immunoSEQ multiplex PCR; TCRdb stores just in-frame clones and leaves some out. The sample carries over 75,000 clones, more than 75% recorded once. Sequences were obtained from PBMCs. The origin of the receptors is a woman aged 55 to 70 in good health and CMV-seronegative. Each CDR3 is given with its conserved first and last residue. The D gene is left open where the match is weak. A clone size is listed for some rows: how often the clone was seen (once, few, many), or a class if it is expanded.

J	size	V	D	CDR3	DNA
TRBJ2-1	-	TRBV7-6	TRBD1	CASSVRDRGLLEQFF	TGTGCCAGCAGCGTCCGGGACAGGGGTTTACTTGAGCAGTTCTTC
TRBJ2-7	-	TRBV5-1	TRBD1	CASSMTGENYEQYF	TGCGCCAGCAGTATGACAGGGGAGAACTACGAGCAGTACTTC
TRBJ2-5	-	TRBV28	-	CASSLLVRETQYF	TGTGCCAGCAGTTTATTGGTTAGAGAGACCCAGTACTTC
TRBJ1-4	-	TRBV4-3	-	CASSQEGGRDEKLFF	TGCGCCAGCAGCCAAGAGGGGGGTAGGGATGAAAAACTGTTTTTT
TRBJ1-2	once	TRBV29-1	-	CSVEVGEGNYGYTF	TGCAGCGTTGAAGTAGGGGAGGGGAACTATGGCTACACCTTC
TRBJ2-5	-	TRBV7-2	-	CASSWLGTTQETQYF	TGTGCCAGCAGTTGGCTAGGGACAACCCAAGAGACCCAGTACTTC
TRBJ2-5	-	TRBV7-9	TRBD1	CASSPTSGQPWGTQYF	TGTGCCAGCAGCCCTACCTCGGGACAGCCTTGGGGGACCCAGTACTTC
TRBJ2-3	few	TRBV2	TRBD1	CATPPGGLTDTQYF	TGTGCCACTCCTCCAGGGGGTCTCACAGATACGCAGTATTTT
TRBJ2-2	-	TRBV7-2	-	CASSPRGAQSTGELFF	TGTGCCAGCAGCCCCCGGGGGGCGCAGAGCACCGGGGAGCTGTTTTTT
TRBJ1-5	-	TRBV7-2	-	CASSSEYRGTYYSNQPQHF	TGTGCCAGCAGCTCAGAATATAGGGGGACATATTATAGCAATCAGCCCCAGCATTTT
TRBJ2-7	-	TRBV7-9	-	CASSPQYEGYEQYF	TGTGCCAGCAGCCCCCAATACGAGGGCTACGAGCAGTACTTC
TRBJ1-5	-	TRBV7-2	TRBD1	CASSLPGQGARQPQHF	TGTGCCAGCAGCTTACCCGGACAGGGGGCTCGACAGCCCCAGCATTTT
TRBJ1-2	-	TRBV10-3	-	CAISELGVDGYTF	TGTGCCATCAGTGAGTTAGGGGTGGATGGCTACACCTTC
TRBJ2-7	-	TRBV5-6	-	CASSLVAAPHEQYF	TGTGCCAGCAGCTTGGTAGCGGCCCCCCACGAGCAGTACTTC
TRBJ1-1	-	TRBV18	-	CASSPVQSRPEAFF	TGTGCCAGCTCACCAGTACAGTCCCGCCCTGAAGCTTTCTTT
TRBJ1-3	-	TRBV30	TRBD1	CAWSTDRGNIYF	TGTGCCTGGAGTACAGACAGGGGGAACATATATTTT
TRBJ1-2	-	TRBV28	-	CASSFLRGYGYTF	TGTGCCAGCAGTTTCTTAAGGGGATATGGCTACACCTTC
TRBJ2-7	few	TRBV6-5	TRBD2	CASSSLAGPYEQYF	TGTGCCAGCAGTTCCCTAGCGGGGCCCTACGAGCAGTACTTC
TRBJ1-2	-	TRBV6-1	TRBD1	CASSSGQGPPYGYTF	TGTGCCAGCAGTTCCGGACAGGGACCGCCCTATGGCTACACCTTC
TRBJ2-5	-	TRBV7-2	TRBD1	CASSNFQGQGRETQYF	TGTGCCAGCAGCAATTTTCAGGGACAGGGCCGAGAGACCCAGTACTTC
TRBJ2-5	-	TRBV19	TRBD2	CASSISSGRGERETQYF	TGTGCCAGTAGTATATCGAGCGGGAGAGGGGAACGGGAGACCCAGTACTTC
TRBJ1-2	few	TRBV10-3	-	CAISESAGIRYGYTF	TGTGCCATCAGTGAGTCGGCCGGGATTCGCTATGGCTACACCTTC
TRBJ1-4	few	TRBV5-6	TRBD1	CASSYTGGSDEKLFF	TGTGCCAGCAGCTACACAGGGGGCTCAGATGAAAAACTGTTTTTT
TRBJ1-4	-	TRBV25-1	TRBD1	CASSVSGTENEKLFF	TGTGCCAGCAGCGTTTCCGGGACAGAAAATGAAAAACTGTTTTTT
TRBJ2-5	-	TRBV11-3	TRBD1	CASSPGRQGAGETQYF	TGTGCCAGCAGCCCAGGGCGACAGGGGGCCGGGGAGACCCAGTACTTC
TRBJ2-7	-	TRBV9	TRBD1	CASSVSGTGGFYEQYF	TGTGCCAGCAGCGTAAGTGGGACAGGGGGCTTCTACGAGCAGTACTTC
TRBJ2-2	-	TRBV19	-	CASTRTGELFF	TGTGCCAGTACCAGAACCGGGGAGCTGTTTTTT
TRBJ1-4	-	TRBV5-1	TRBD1	CASSLQGASEKLFF	TGCGCCAGCAGCTTGCAGGGGGCGTCAGAAAAACTGTTTTTT
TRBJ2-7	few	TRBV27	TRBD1	CASSWTGNSYEQYF	TGTGCCAGCAGTTGGACAGGGAACTCCTACGAGCAGTACTTC
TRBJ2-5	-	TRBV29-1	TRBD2	CSVQQAGVQETQYF	TGCAGCGTGCAACAGGCGGGGGTACAAGAGACCCAGTACTTC
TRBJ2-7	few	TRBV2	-	CASSEPNYEQYF	TGTGCCAGCAGTGAACCCAACTACGAGCAGTACTTC